This paragraph covers one T cell receptor beta chain sequence. Its antigen is currently not known. Base-call qualities are not available, and no considerably larger clone is one nucleotide away. The library came from the immunoSEQ multiplex PCR assay. For most patients, high-throughput TCR-beta CDR3 sequencing of genomic DNA was performed by Adaptive Biotechnologies. The published analysis was carried out like this. TCR sequencing data were retrieved from Adaptive's ImmunoSEQ software for around 20 patients, whereas three other patients were processed with MiXCR and VDJtools. CDR3 nucleotide sequences shared between donor and recipient were removed because the origin of such sequences could not be assigned. To be classed as alloreactive, a clone needed at least 2-fold expansion over unstimulated cells and a minimum CFSE-low frequency of 0.002% (template counts) or 0.001% (read counts). Mappable clones were those detected in sequenced pre-transplant spleen, lymph node, or MLR CFSE-low populations of the donor or recipient. The cumulative frequency of alloreactive clones was calculated as a percentage of all sequences, weighted by copy number. This is the immuneACCESS table as TCRdb keeps it, with only in-frame sequences that have V and J called. A part of the clones is gone; compared with another copy, unresolved V genes explain less than half, and the rest is unexplained. The D gene and trimming were derived from the DNA, and the V and J assignments and clone size from that table. The sample has 20,000 to 30,000 clones on record, roughly 90% of them singletons. The ten largest clonotypes hold less than 2% of the sample.

The data were taken from a study of graft-versus-host responses after intestinal transplantation (dated by TCRdb to about 2021). Describing the broader study: Recipients received multivisceral, liver-intestinal, or isolated intestinal transplants. The cohort enrolled some 23 intestinal transplant recipients including one retransplant, and a few patients lacking pretransplant specimens were excluded. Graft-versus-host and host-versus-graft alloreactive T cell clones were tracked in the graft, circulation and bone marrow after intestinal transplantation using bulk TCR-beta CDR3 sequencing. Every recipient was given anti-thymocyte globulin induction, followed by approximately 3 years of maintenance tacrolimus and steroids. Donor T cell macrochimerism was defined as a peak of at least 4% donor T cells among recipient peripheral blood mononuclear cells. Rather than going through the commercial service, samples from a few later patients were sequenced in-house on an Illumina MiSeq and processed with MiXCR. Alloreactive clones were identified by sequencing pre-transplant mixed lymphocyte reaction products and comparing these products with unstimulated pre-transplant donor and recipient T cells. What the authors observed across the whole study: In patients with donor T cell macrochimerism, the allografts had high GvH to HvG T cell clonal ratios. GvH clones were detected in recipient bone marrow, and some of these GvH clones were observed earlier in ileal mucosa or blood, consistent with an intestinal mucosal origin. Early after transplant, declines in HvG clones were associated with peak levels of circulating GvH clones. Conclusions were limited by the relatively low number and heterogeneity of intestinal transplant patients.

In the first month after transplant, blood samples were collected up to 4 times, and after that at least monthly when available. Source: PBMCs, taken about 41 days after intestinal transplant. The sequence came from a human patient who received an intestinal transplant, so some T cells may come from the graft donor.

The CDR3: CASSYGAPEAFF. The DNA is as follows: TGTGCCAGCAGCTACGGGGCCCCTGAAGCTTTCTTT. Here the chain combines TRBV11-2 and TRBJ1-1; TRBD1 is possibly the D segment (5 matching bases). At the junction V is shortened by 4 bases and J by 6 bases, with 9 bases in between. CDR1 and CDR2 (SGHAT, FQNNGV) derive from the germline V gene. Its CDR3 holds 12 amino acids, cysteine through phenylalanine. Here the CDR3 DNA is all that survives: 36 bases in frame from base 1.